This TCR beta chain was sequenced for a study of blood T cell repertoires in COVID-19. Study-wide background: Samples of COVID-19 (acute and convalescent) were obtained from the United States, Italy and Spain. Nucleic acid was either cDNA or gDNA, and it came from T cells, B-cell-depleted T cells, or PBMCs.

Original methodology: Counts of nucleated cells, estimated from reference gene primer amplification, were obtained. Generated by immunoSEQ multiplex PCR, the TCRdb table keeps only in-frame clones and is missing some. D and trimming come from the DNA, and the V and J calls and clone size come from that table. The data show about 300,000 clones, with approximately 82% seen just once and 0.95% to 1.5% held by the top ten. The CDR3 is made up of 14 amino acids. Germline-derived CDR1 and CDR2 are SGHAT and FQNNGV. V lost 7 bases, J lost 6 bases, and 13 bases lay in between. The receptor was derived from a woman between 45 and 65 years old with acute or convalescent COVID-19. The chain links TRBV11-2 to TRBJ1-6; tentative D call: TRBD1 (6 bases). The sequencing input was peripheral blood. CDR3 loop: CASTGGFFNSPLHF. Written as DNA, the CDR3 is TGTGCCAGCACTGGGGGCTTCTTTAATTCACCCCTCCACTTT.